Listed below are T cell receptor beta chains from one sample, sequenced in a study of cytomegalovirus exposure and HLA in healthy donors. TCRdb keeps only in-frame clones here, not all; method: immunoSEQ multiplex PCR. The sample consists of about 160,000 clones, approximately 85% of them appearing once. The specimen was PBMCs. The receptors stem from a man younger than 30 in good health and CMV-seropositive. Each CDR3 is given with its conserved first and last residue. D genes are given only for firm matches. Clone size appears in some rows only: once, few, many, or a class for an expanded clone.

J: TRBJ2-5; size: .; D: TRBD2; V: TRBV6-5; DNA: TGTGCCAGCAGTTACTCGGGGTTAGCGGGGGAAGAGACCCAGTACTTC; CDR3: CASSYSGLAGEETQYF
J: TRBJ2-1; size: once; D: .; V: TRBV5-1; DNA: TGCGCCAGCAGCTTTGAGGGAACACCCTACAATGAGCAGTTCTTC; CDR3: CASSFEGTPYNEQFF
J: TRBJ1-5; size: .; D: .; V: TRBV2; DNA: TGTGCCAGCAGTACTGAAAATCAGCCCCAGCATTTT; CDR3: CASSTENQPQHF
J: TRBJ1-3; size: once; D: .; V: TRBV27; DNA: TGTGCCAGCAGTTTATCGCAACAGTGGTCTGGAAACACCATATATTTT; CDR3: CASSLSQQWSGNTIYF
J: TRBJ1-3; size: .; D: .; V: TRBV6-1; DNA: TGTGCCAGCAGTGAAAGGGGAGGCCCCTCTGGAAACACCATATATTTT; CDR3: CASSERGGPSGNTIYF
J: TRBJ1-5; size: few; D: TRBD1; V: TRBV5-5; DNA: TGTGCCAGCAGCATTGGGACAGGGGGATTCGGCAATCAGCCCCAGCATTTT; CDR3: CASSIGTGGFGNQPQHF
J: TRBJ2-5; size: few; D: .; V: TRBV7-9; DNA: TGTGCCAGCAGCTGGCGGTCCGAAGAGACCCAGTACTTC; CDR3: CASSWRSEETQYF
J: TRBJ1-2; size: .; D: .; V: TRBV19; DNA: TGTGCCAGTAGTATCGGCGGTCTTGGCTACACCTTC; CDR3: CASSIGGLGYTF
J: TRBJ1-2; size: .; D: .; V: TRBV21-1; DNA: TGTGCCAGCAGCAAAGAGGAGGATACCAACTATGGCTACACCTTC; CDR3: CASSKEEDTNYGYTF
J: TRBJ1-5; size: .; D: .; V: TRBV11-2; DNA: TGTGCCAGCAGCTACGGGACGGGAGATAATCAGCCCCAGCATTTT; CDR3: CASSYGTGDNQPQHF
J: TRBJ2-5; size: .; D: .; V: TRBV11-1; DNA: TGTGCCAGCAGCTCCCGTTTGGGGGCCTCAGAGACCCAGTACTTC; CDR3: CASSSRLGASETQYF
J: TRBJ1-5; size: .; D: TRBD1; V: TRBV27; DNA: TGTGCCAGCAGTTTATCAGGACAGGGGACACTTGGCCAGCATTTT; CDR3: CASSLSGQGTLGQHF
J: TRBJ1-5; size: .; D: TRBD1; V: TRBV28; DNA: TGTGCCAGCAGTACCGGGACAGGGACGGGGGGTCAGCCCCAGCATTTT; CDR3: CASSTGTGTGGQPQHF
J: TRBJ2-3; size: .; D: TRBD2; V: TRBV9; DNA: TGTGCCAGCAGCGTAGAGAGACTAGCGGTTCCCACAGATACGCAGTATTTT; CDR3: CASSVERLAVPTDTQYF
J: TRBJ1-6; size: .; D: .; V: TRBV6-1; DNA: TGTGCCAGCAGTGAATCAGTATCCTATAATTCACCCCTCCACTTT; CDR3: CASSESVSYNSPLHF
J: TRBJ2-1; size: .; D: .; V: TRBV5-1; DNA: TGCGCCAGCAGCTTAAGAGGGGCGGGGTCCTACAATGAGCAGTTCTTC; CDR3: CASSLRGAGSYNEQFF
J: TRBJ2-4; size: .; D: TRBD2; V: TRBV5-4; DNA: TGTGCCAGCAGCCCGACCGCGGGGGGGGCGAACATTCAGTACTTC; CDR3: CASSPTAGGANIQYF
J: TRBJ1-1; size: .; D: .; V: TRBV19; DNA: TGTGCCACCTTAGTATGGGGGGGCGGCACTGAAGCTTTCTTT; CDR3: CATLVWGGGTEAFF
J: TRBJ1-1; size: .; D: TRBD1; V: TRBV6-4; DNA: TGTGCCAGCAGTGCGGAGGACAGGACCACTGAAGCTTTCTTT; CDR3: CASSAEDRTTEAFF
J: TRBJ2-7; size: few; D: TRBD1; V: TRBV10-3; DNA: TGTGCCATCAGGGGGACAGGGGGTGGCGAGCAGTACTTC; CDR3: CAIRGTGGGEQYF
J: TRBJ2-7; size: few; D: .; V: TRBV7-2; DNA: TGTGCCAGCACCCTGGGGGGGCTCTCCGAGCAGTACTTC; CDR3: CASTLGGLSEQYF
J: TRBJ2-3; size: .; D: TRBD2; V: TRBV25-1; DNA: TGTGCCAGCAGTGAATACCGGGGGGGTAGCACAGATACGCAGTATTTT; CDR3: CASSEYRGGSTDTQYF